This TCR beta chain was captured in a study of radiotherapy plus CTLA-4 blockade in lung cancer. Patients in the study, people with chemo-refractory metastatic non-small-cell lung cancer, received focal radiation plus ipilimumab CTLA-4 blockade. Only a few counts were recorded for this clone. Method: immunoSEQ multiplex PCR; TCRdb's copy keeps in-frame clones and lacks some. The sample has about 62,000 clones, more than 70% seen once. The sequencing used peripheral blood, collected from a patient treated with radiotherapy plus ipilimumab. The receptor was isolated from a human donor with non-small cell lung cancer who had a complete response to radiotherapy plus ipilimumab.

As DNA, the CDR3 is TGTGCCAGCGGCAGGGCCTACTATGGCTACACCTTC. Residues: CASGRAYYGYTF. The chain recombines TRBV6-6 with TRBJ1-2; D possibly corresponds to TRBD1 (5 bases). V was cut by 8 bases and J by 3 bases, with 10 bases left in between. Germline CDR1 is MNHNY and CDR2 is SVGAGI (reference sequence). CDR3 size: 12 residues.